The 26 T cell receptor beta chains presented below share a single source sample, sequenced in a study of T-cell reconstitution after alpha-beta-depleted transplantation in children. Preparing the TCRbeta library involved the use of unique molecular identifiers. TCRdb reprocessed the PCR reads via MiXCR and lists one record per CDR3 protein. Among hundreds of thousands of distinct CDR3 sequences listed, over 10% were seen once. Sample: PBMCs, mostly from graft donor cells, taken 360 days after TCRalphabeta/CD19-depleted stem cell transplant. The receptors shown here come from a male patient aged 10-17 years who had a stem cell transplant for acute myeloid leukemia, so the T cells may come from the graft donor.

This clonotype was seen only a few times. This rearrangement joins TRBV7-3 to TRBJ2-7; D perhaps matches TRBD2 (6 bases). Germline V gene data show CDR1 as SGHTA and CDR2 as FQGTGA. Trimming pared 3 bases from V and 7 bases from J, leaving 10 bases between. The CDR3 has 12 amino acids. CDR3 sequence reads: CASSFPAGEQYF. DNA for the CDR3: TGTGCCAGCAGCTTCCCGGCGGGGGAGCAGTACTTC.

The V call is TRBV6-1, the J call TRBJ2-3; D may be TRBD2 (6 bases). Germline assignment: CDR1 MNHNS and CDR2 SASEGT. The CDR3 length is 17 residues. Trimming took off 1 base at V and 2 bases at J, with 16 bases between the two ends. CDR3 DNA: TGTGCCAGCAGTGAAGACAGGCGAGCGGGCCACACAGATACGCAGTATTTT. Its protein product is CASSEDRRAGHTDTQYF.

This clonotype has more than one count but fewer than ten. The CDR3 sequence: CASSLEGYSNQPQHF. The DNA of the CDR3 is TGCGCCAGCAGCTTGGAGGGGTATAGCAATCAGCCCCAGCATTTT. The chain couples TRBV5-1 to TRBJ1-5, with D possibly matching TRBD1 (5 bases). V lost 0 bases, J lost 0 bases, and 7 bases lay in between. There are 15 residues in the CDR3. CDR1 SGHRS and CDR2 YFSETQ come from the germline V gene.

The V gene is TRBV11-2, the J gene TRBJ2-7, with D unresolved. Trimming shortened V by 4 bases and J by 3 bases, and 19 bases separated the two germline ends. Per the germline V gene, CDR1 is SGHAT and CDR2 is FQNNGV. This CDR3 has 16 amino acids. CDR3 protein: CASSSDRVSTVYEQYF. DNA of the CDR3: TGTGCCAGCAGCTCGGACCGGGTCAGTACCGTCTACGAGCAGTACTTC.

This rearrangement joins TRBV3-1 to TRBJ2-7; D tentatively reads TRBD1 or TRBD2 (5 bases each). CDR3 length: 17 residues. The germline CDR1 and CDR2 sequences are LGHDT and YNNKEL (reference sequence). V lost 2 bases and J 7 bases, leaving 24 bases between the germline ends. The CDR3 DNA is TGTGCCAGCAGCCAATCTCCCCGGGGCTACGCGACGAGGGAGCAGTACTTC. Its translation: CASSQSPRGYATREQYF.

This clonotype was counted a few times. The chain joins TRBV27 to TRBJ2-5; a weak D match, TRBD2 (6 bases). Between the trimmed V and J ends, which lost 7 bases and 1 base, there was a span of 10 bases. The CDR3 is 13 residues long. Germline CDR1 reads MNHEY; CDR2 reads SMNVEV (reference sequence). CDR3 bases: TGTGCCAGCATGGGGGACTTCCAAGAGACCCAGTACTTC. It specifies CASMGDFQETQYF.

The V call is TRBV28, the J call TRBJ2-7, with TRBD1 matching 7 bases. V shed 1 base and J 3 bases; nucleotides not matched to a gene: 9. Looked up from germline, CDR1 is MDHEN and CDR2 is SYDVKM. CDR3 length equals 16 residues. For the CDR3, the DNA is TGTGCCAGCAGTTTATCGGGACAGCCGACAATCTACGAGCAGTACTTC. The encoded protein is CASSLSGQPTIYEQYF.

V usage is TRBV19 and J usage is TRBJ2-2; D remains unclear. The germline CDR1 and CDR2 sequences are LNHDA and SQIVND (reference sequence). Trimming stripped 7 bases from V and 3 bases from J, with 21 bases between. This CDR3 spans 17 amino acids. The CDR3 nucleotides read TGTGCCAGTAAGGGCGGTCCTCGGCAGCCCGACACCGGGGAGCTGTTTTTT. Its protein is CASKGGPRQPDTGELFF.

This clonotype was detected a few times. This chain links TRBV28 with TRBJ2-4; 9 nucleotides match TRBD1. This CDR3 has 15 amino acids. Germline CDR1 and CDR2: MDHEN and SYDVKM. Trimming removed 2 bases from V and 14 bases from J; junction bases left unmatched: 13. CDR3 in amino acids: CASSLRGQGLSGEYF. CDR3 bases: TGTGCCAGCAGTTTAAGGGGACAGGGTCTTTCGGGAGAGTACTTC.

This clonotype has just a few counts. J is TRBJ2-2 and V is TRBV7-3, with D perhaps TRBD2 (6 bases). In germline, CDR1 is SGHTA, CDR2 FQGTGA. Trimming removed 1 base at V and 5 bases at J, with 11 bases between. The CDR3 runs 15 residues. The DNA of the CDR3 is TGTGCCAGCAGCTTAATACGCGGGGAAACCGGGGAGCTGTTTTTT. This encodes CASSLIRGETGELFF.

Of note for this clonotype: An end of the junction differs from the germline gene, which may be a read error. V usage is TRBV12-3 or TRBV12-4 and J usage is TRBJ2-1, with 10 positions matching TRBD2. This CDR3 spans 18 amino acids. The CDR3 region has the DNA TGTGCCAGCAGTCCCCGGACTAGCGGAGGGCCACCCCCCCATGATCAGTTCTTC. Translation: CASSPRTSGGPPPHDQFF.

In this sample, this clonotype turned up a few times. In DNA form, the CDR3 reads TGTGCCAGCAGCCAACCCCGAGGACAGGGGATGGGTACCTCTGGGGCCAACGTCCTGACTTTC. Translated: CASSQPRGQGMGTSGANVLTF. The chain carries TRBV11-1 and TRBJ2-6; 9 positions agree with TRBD1. The CDR3 length is 21 residues. CDR1 and CDR2 (germline): SGHAT, FQDESV (reference sequence). The junction had 17 bases not matched to a gene; V was cut back by 5 bases and J by 0 bases. Complete variable domain (other parts from reference TRBV11-1 and TRBJ2-6): EAEVAQSPRYKITEKSQAVAFWCDPISGHATLYWYRQILGQGPELLVQFQDESVVDDSQLPKDRFSAERLKGVDSTLKIQPAELGDSAMYLCASSQPRGQGMGTSGANVLTFGAGSRLTVL.

This clonotype was seen at least ten times. This sequence joins TRBV12-3 or TRBV12-4 and TRBJ2-1, with 7 bases identical to TRBD2. The ends lost 6 bases at V and 4 bases at J; junction bases unmatched: 9. The CDR3 is made up of 15 amino acids. Here the CDR3 DNA reads TGTGCCAGCAGCAAACTAGCGCCAGCATACAATGAGCAGTTCTTC. It yields the protein CASSKLAPAYNEQFF.

V is TRBV30 and J is TRBJ1-5, with D maybe TRBD1 (5 bases). V lost 4 bases and J lost 6, with 16 bases in between. This CDR3 contains 14 residues. Per germline, CDR1 GTSNPN and CDR2 SVGIG (reference sequence). For the CDR3, the DNA is TGTGCCTGGACCCCCCGGGGCCCCGGTCAGCCCCAGCATTTT. Protein sequence: CAWTPRGPGQPQHF.

CDR3 nucleotide sequence: TGTGCCAGCAGCCCAACGGGACTTCGAAACTCCTACGAGCAGTACTTC. Protein sequence: CASSPTGLRNSYEQYF. The gene calls are TRBV3-1 and TRBJ2-7, with D perhaps matching TRBD2 (6 bases). The V gene lost 4 bases and the J gene lost 0 bases, with 16 bases spanning the gap. The CDR3 has 16 residues. Germline CDR1 is LGHDT and CDR2 is YNNKEL (reference sequence).

V gene TRBV20-1 combines with J gene TRBJ2-3; 7 bases align to TRBD2. With V trimmed by 2 bases and J by 2 bases, 7 bases remained unmatched. Germline loops: CDR1 DFQATT, CDR2 SNEGSKA (reference sequence). The CDR3 is 15 residues long. This CDR3 reads CSARIGGSFTDTQYF. CDR3 in DNA: TGCAGTGCTAGAATAGGCGGGAGTTTCACAGATACGCAGTATTTT.

The J gene is TRBJ2-7, the V gene TRBV20-1; D remains ambiguous. CDR3 length: 14 amino acids. Germline V gene sequence: CDR1 DFQATT, CDR2 SNEGSKA (reference sequence). The V end was cut by 2 bases, the J end by 2 bases, with 13 bases between. CDR3 region: CSARKATATYEQYF. The CDR3 bases are TGCAGTGCTAGAAAGGCTACAGCTACCTACGAGCAGTACTTC.

This clonotype has a handful of counts. The chain uses TRBV5-1 and TRBJ2-5; D is unresolved. The germline V and J ends were trimmed by 4 bases and 4 bases, with 14 bases remaining between them. Germline CDR1 SGHRS, CDR2 YFSETQ. The CDR3 has 14 amino acids. CDR3 bases: TGCGCCAGCAGCAATGACGGAGCGAGAGAGACCCAGTACTTC. Translated, it gives CASSNDGARETQYF.

The CDR3 bases are TGTGCCAGCACCAGCCGGGACTCCATAAGCAATGAGCAGTTCTTC. Its protein product is CASTSRDSISNEQFF. J is TRBJ2-1 and V is TRBV28; tentatively, D is TRBD2 (6 bases). V was pared by 7 bases and J by 6 bases, with 19 bases between. CDR3 length: 15 amino acids. CDR1 and CDR2 from the germline V gene are MDHEN and SYDVKM.

The chain uses TRBV20-1 and TRBJ2-5; D gene unclear. V was shortened by 0 bases and J by 2 bases, with 4 bases between the two germline ends. Germline values: CDR1 DFQATT, CDR2 SNEGSKA (reference sequence). The CDR3 consists of 12 residues. The CDR3 spells CSARETQETQYF. CDR3 coding DNA: TGCAGTGCTAGAGAGACACAAGAGACCCAGTACTTC.

The chain combines TRBV28 with TRBJ2-1; 8 bases line up with TRBD2. Losses at the gene ends were 2 bases for V and 3 bases for J; bases not matched to a gene: 3. Per germline, CDR1 MDHEN and CDR2 SYDVKM. CDR3 length: 15 residues. DNA of the CDR3: TGTGCCAGCAGTTTAAGGCGGGAGGACTACAATGAGCAGTTCTTC. It codes for CASSLRREDYNEQFF.

In this sample, this clonotype turned up a few times. This rearrangement joins TRBV29-1 to TRBJ2-7; a weak D match, TRBD1 (5 bases). V lost 7 bases and J lost 3, with 25 bases in between. Germline V gene lookup returns CDR1 SQVTM and CDR2 ANQGSEA. The CDR3 has 16 residues. The CDR3 nucleotides read TGCAGCGCAGAATCCACCACAGGCTCAGCCCGCTACGAGCAGTACTTC. Translating it yields CSAESTTGSARYEQYF.

V gene TRBV28 combines with J gene TRBJ1-4; 8 bases are a match to TRBD1. V dropped 5 bases and J dropped 5; count of bases not matched to a gene: 7. Germline assignment: CDR1 MDHEN and CDR2 SYDVKM. The CDR3 totals 15 residues. CDR3 in amino acids: CASSVIDRGNEKLFF. CDR3 nucleotide sequence: TGTGCCAGCAGTGTGATTGACAGGGGCAATGAAAAACTGTTTTTT.

This clonotype was seen repeatedly, ten times or more. V usage is TRBV7-2 and J usage is TRBJ2-1; D remains unclear. V lost 2 bases, J lost 2 bases, and 13 bases lay in between. The CDR3 contains 16 residues. The germline CDR1 and CDR2 sequences are SGHTA and FQGNSA. CDR3 region: CASSLHVYNPYNEQFF. The CDR3 DNA is TGTGCCAGCAGCTTACACGTCTATAACCCCTACAATGAGCAGTTCTTC.

The sample holds many counts of this clonotype. The CDR3 region is CASRGEKLFF. CDR3 sequence (DNA): TGTGCCAGCAGAGGCGAAAAACTGTTTTTT. The chain employs TRBV7-9 and TRBJ1-4; D gene ambiguous. Germline V gives CDR1 SEHNR, CDR2 FQNEAQ (reference sequence). The V and J ends lost 6 bases and 8 bases respectively, with 4 bases between them. The CDR3 has 10 amino acids.

The rearrangement links TRBV13 to TRBJ2-7; possibly TRBD2 for D (5 bases). The CDR3 has 14 residues. Germline V CDR1 and CDR2: PRHDT, FYEKMQ (reference sequence). V was clipped by 4 bases and J by 6 bases, with 16 bases between them. The CDR3 nucleotides are TGTGCCAGCAGCTCCGGGATCCCCAAGGGCGAGCAGTACTTC. Its protein is CASSSGIPKGEQYF.